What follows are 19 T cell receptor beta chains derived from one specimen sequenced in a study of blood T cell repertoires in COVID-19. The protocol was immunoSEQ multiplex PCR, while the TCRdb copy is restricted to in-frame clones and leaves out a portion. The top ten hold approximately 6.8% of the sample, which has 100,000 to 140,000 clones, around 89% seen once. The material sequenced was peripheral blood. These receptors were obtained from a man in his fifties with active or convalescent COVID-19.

CDR3 region: CASSDAAGRGEQFF. Here the CDR3 DNA reads TGTGCCAGCAGTGATGCGGCTGGACGGGGTGAGCAGTTCTTC. The chain has TRBV2 and TRBJ2-1, with a weak D call TRBD2 (5 bases). CDR3 length equals 14 residues. Germline CDR1 and CDR2: SNHLY and FYNNEI. Trimming removed 3 bases from V and 9 bases from J, with 15 bases in between.

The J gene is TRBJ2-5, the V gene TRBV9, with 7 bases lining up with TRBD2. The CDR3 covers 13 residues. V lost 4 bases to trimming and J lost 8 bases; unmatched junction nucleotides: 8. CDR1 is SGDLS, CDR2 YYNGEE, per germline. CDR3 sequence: CASSNGLVRTQYF. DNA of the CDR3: TGTGCCAGCAGCAATGGACTAGTAAGAACCCAGTACTTC. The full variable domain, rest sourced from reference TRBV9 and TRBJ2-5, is DSGVTQTPKHLITATGQRVTLRCSPRSGDLSVYWYQQSLDQGLQFLIQYYNGEERAKGNILERFSAQQFPDLHSELNLSSLELGDSALYFCASSNGLVRTQYFGPGTRLLVL.

For the CDR3, the DNA is TGTGCCAGTAGTTGGGCTAGCGGGAGGTCTTTCTACAATGAGCAGTTCTTC. It yields the protein CASSWASGRSFYNEQFF. The rearrangement joins TRBV19 to TRBJ2-1; 11 nucleotides align to TRBD2. The CDR3 is 17 residues long. V lost 5 bases to trimming and J lost 3 bases; unmatched junction nucleotides: 9. Germline lookup yields CDR1 LNHDA and CDR2 SQIVND (reference sequence).

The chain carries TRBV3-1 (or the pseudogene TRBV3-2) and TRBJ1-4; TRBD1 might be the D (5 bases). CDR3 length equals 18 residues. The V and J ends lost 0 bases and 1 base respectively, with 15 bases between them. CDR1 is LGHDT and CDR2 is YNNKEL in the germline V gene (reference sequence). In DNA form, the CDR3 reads TGTGCCAGCAGCCAAGATTGGATAGGGGCTGGAACTAATGAAAAACTGTTTTTT. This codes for CASSQDWIGAGTNEKLFF.

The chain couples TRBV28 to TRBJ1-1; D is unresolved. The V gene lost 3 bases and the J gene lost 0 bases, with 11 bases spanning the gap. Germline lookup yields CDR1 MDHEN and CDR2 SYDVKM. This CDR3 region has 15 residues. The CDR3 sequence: CASSFGGAMNTEAFF. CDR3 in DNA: TGTGCCAGCAGTTTCGGCGGAGCCATGAACACTGAAGCTTTCTTT.

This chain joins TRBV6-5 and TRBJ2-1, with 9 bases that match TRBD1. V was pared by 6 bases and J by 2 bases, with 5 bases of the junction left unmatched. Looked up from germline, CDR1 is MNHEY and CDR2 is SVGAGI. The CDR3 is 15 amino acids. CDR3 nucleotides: TGTGCCAGCAGAACACAGGGGGCAACCTACAATGAGCAGTTCTTC. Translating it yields CASRTQGATYNEQFF.

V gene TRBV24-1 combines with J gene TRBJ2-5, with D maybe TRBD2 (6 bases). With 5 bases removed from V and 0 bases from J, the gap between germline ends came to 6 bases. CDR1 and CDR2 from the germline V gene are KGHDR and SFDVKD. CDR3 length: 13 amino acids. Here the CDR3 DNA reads TGTGCCACCAGTGGCGGGGACCAAGAGACCCAGTACTTC. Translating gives CATSGGDQETQYF.

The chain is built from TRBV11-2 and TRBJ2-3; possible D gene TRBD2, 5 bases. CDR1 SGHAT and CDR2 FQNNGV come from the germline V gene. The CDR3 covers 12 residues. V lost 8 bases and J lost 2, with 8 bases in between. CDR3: CASRGYTDTQYF. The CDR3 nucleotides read TGTGCCAGCCGAGGGTACACAGATACGCAGTATTTT.

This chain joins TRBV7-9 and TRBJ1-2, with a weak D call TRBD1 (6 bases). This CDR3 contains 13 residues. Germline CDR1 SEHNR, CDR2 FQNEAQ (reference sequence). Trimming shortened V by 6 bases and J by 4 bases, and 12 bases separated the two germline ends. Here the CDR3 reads CASSPDSLYGYTF. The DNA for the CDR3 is TGTGCCAGCAGTCCGGACAGCCTCTATGGCTACACCTTC.

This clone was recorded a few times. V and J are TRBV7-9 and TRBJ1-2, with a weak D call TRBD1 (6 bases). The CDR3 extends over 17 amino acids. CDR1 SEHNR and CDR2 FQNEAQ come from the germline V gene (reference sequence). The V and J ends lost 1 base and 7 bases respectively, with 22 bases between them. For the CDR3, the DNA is TGTGCCAGCAGCTTAGGTGGTGGGGGCAGCTTCTATGTTGGCTACACCTTC. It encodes CASSLGGGGSFYVGYTF.

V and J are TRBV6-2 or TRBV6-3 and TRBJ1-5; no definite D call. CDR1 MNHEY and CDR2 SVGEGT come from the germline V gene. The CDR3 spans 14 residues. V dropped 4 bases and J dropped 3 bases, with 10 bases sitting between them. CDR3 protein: CASSLRGYNQPQHF. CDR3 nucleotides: TGTGCCAGCAGTTTGCGAGGTTACAATCAGCCCCAGCATTTT.

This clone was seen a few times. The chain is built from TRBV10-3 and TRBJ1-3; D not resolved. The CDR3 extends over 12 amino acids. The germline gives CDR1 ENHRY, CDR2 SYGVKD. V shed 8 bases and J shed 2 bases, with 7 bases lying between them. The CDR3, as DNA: TGTGCCATCGAGGGCCCTGGAAACACCATATATTTT. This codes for CAIEGPGNTIYF.

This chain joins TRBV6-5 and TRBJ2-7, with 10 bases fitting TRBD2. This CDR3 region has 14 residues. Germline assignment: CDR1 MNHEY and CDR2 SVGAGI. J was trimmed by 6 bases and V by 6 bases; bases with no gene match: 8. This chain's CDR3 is CASRGPSGSFEQYF. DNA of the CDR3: TGTGCCAGCAGGGGTCCTAGCGGGAGTTTCGAGCAGTACTTC.

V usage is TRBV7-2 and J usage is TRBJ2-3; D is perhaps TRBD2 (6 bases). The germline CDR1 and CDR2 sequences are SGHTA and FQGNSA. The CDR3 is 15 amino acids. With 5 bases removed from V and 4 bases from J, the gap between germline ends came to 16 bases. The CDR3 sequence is CASSRDSRPPDTQYF. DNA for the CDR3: TGTGCCAGCAGCAGGGACTCGAGGCCCCCAGATACGCAGTATTTT.

In DNA form, the CDR3 reads TGTGCCAGCAGCTCCAGGGTAAATAGCAATCAGCCCCAGCATTTT. Amino acid sequence: CASSSRVNSNQPQHF. The V call is TRBV27, the J call TRBJ1-5; the D gene is possibly TRBD1 (5 bases). Germline CDR1 MNHEY, CDR2 SMNVEV (reference sequence). The V end lost 6 bases, the J end lost 0 bases, and 12 bases lay between the germline ends. This CDR3 is built from 15 residues.

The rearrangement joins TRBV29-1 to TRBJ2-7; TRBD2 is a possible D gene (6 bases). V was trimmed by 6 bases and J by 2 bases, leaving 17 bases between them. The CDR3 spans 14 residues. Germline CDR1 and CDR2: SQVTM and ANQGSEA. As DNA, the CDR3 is TGCAGCGTAAGGAGGGGCCTTTTAACCTACGAGCAGTACTTC. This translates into CSVRRGLLTYEQYF.

CDR3 sequence (DNA): TGTGCCAGCAGCCGCATCCTAGCTGACAATGAGCAGTTCTTC. This codes for CASSRILADNEQFF. The genes are TRBV11-3 and TRBJ2-1, with a tentative D call TRBD2 (5 bases). Germline V gene data show CDR1 as SGHNT and CDR2 as YENEEA. Trimming shortened V by 5 bases and J by 5 bases, and 13 bases separated the two germline ends. CDR3 length: 14 residues.

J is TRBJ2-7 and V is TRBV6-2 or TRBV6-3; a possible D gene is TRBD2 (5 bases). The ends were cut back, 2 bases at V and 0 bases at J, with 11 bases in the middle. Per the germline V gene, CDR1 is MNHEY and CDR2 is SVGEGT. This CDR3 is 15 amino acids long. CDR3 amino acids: CASSYGPAASYEQYF. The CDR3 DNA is TGTGCCAGCAGTTACGGTCCAGCGGCCTCCTACGAGCAGTACTTC.

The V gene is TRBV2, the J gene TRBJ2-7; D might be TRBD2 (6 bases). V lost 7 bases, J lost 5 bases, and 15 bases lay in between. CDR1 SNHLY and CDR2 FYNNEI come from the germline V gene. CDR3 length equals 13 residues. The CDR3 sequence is CASTGGISNEQYF. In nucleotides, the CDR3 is TGTGCCAGCACCGGCGGGATATCGAACGAGCAGTACTTC.